The 14 T cell receptor beta chains reported below all come from one sample, sequenced in a study of blood T cell repertoires in COVID-19. Only in-frame clones appear in the TCRdb table, and some are missing; sequencing was by immunoSEQ multiplex PCR. Among roughly 87,000 clones listed, about 87% were seen once. The sample comprised peripheral blood. The receptors derive from a man between 35 and 55 years old with acute or convalescent COVID-19.

V is TRBV7-3 and J is TRBJ2-3, with no clear D. This CDR3 has 14 amino acids. Trimming stripped 5 bases from V and 0 bases from J, with 9 bases between. Germline values: CDR1 SGHTA, CDR2 FQGTGA. Here the CDR3 reads CASSLGPSTDTQYF. In DNA form, the CDR3 reads TGTGCCAGCAGCCTAGGCCCAAGCACAGATACGCAGTATTTT.

The V gene is TRBV11-2, the J gene TRBJ1-1; D gene uncertain. Trimming shortened V by 1 base and J by 1 base, and 10 bases separated the two germline ends. Per the germline V gene, CDR1 is SGHAT and CDR2 is FQNNGV. The CDR3 is 15 amino acids. DNA of the CDR3: TGTGCCAGCAGCTTAGGTACCAAAGCGAACACTGAAGCTTTCTTT. The encoded protein is CASSLGTKANTEAFF.

This clone came up once. The chain combines TRBV19 with TRBJ2-7, with D possibly TRBD1 on 6 matching bases. CDR3 length equals 12 residues. Trimming removed 5 bases from V and 4 bases from J, with 9 bases in between. CDR1 is LNHDA and CDR2 is SQIVND in the germline V gene (reference sequence). The CDR3 sequence is CASSAQGYEQYF. The CDR3 coding sequence is TGTGCCAGTAGTGCACAGGGATACGAGCAGTACTTC.

V gene TRBV5-6 combines with J gene TRBJ1-1; unclear D gene. Trimming pared 3 bases from V and 5 bases from J, leaving 8 bases between. Germline V CDR1 and CDR2: SGHDT, YYEEEE. There are 12 residues in the CDR3. CDR3 in DNA: TGTGCCAGCAGCTCGGCGGAAACTGAAGCTTTCTTT. Protein product: CASSSAETEAFF.

The chain links TRBV6-5 to TRBJ1-1; 7 bases agree with TRBD1. The V and J ends lost 5 bases and 1 base, in that order; junction bases with no gene match: 7. Germline lookup yields CDR1 MNHEY and CDR2 SVGAGI. The CDR3 has 15 amino acids. This CDR3 is CASSPRQGTNTEAFF. CDR3 DNA: TGTGCCAGCAGTCCAAGACAGGGAACGAACACTGAAGCTTTCTTT.

The count of this clone is one. The chain couples TRBV7-5 to TRBJ2-7; TRBD1, as called in the table, went unchecked against the DNA. TRBV7-5 is a recognized pseudogene. The CDR3 is 11 residues long. This CDR3 is CARSTAYEQYF. Here the CDR3 DNA reads TGTGCCAGAAGCACAGCCTACGAGCAGTACTTC.

This rearrangement joins TRBV27 to TRBJ1-2, with 7 nucleotides matching TRBD1. This CDR3 is built from 14 residues. The V gene end was trimmed by 5 bases and the J gene end by 4 bases; junction bases not matched to a gene: 7. Germline V gene data show CDR1 as MNHEY and CDR2 as SMNVEV (reference sequence). Here the CDR3 reads CASSPLRGTYGYTF. The CDR3 nucleotides read TGTGCCAGCAGTCCTCTCAGGGGGACCTATGGCTACACCTTC.

V and J are TRBV19 and TRBJ1-1, with 10 bases aligning to TRBD1. CDR1 and CDR2 (germline): LNHDA, SQIVND (reference sequence). V trimming: 4 bases; J trimming: 3 bases; junction bases outside the gene matches: 8. CDR3 length: 16 residues. CDR3 in amino acids: CASSTLQGQGDTEAFF. CDR3 bases: TGTGCCAGTAGTACTTTGCAAGGACAGGGGGACACTGAAGCTTTCTTT.

The chain uses TRBV6-5 and TRBJ2-7; 14 bases map to TRBD2. Per germline, CDR1 MNHEY and CDR2 SVGAGI. This CDR3 is built from 13 residues. Trimming took 10 bases from V and 7 from J; bases not matched to a gene: 6. Here the CDR3 reads CATRTSGRSEQYF. The CDR3 DNA is TGTGCCACCCGGACTAGCGGGAGGAGTGAGCAGTACTTC.

This clone was seen only a few times. The V call is TRBV24-1, the J call TRBJ2-3; a weak D match, TRBD1 (5 bases). This CDR3 has 15 amino acids. Germline V gene sequence: CDR1 KGHDR, CDR2 SFDVKD. V was trimmed by 3 bases and J by 0 bases, leaving 9 bases between them. CDR3 amino acids: CATSDLTASTDTQYF. As DNA, the CDR3 is TGTGCCACCAGTGATCTGACAGCCAGCACAGATACGCAGTATTTT.

The rearrangement links TRBV19 to TRBJ1-1; D unclear. This CDR3 is 14 amino acids long. The V end lost 3 bases, the J end lost 1 base, and 9 bases lay between the germline ends. The germline V gene has CDR1 LNHDA and CDR2 SQIVND (reference sequence). In nucleotides, the CDR3 is TGTGCCAGTAGTATTAGAGGTCAGAACACTGAAGCTTTCTTT. It specifies CASSIRGQNTEAFF.

This clone appeared a few times. The chain joins TRBV19 to TRBJ1-2, with 8 positions matching TRBD1. Germline CDR1 LNHDA, CDR2 SQIVND (reference sequence). This CDR3 has 13 amino acids. V shed 3 bases, J shed 8 bases, and the junction held 5 bases outside the gene matches. The DNA of the CDR3 is TGTGCCAGTAGTATCCGGGACAGGTTGGGCTACACCTTC. As protein: CASSIRDRLGYTF.

This chain joins TRBV28 and TRBJ2-7; a possible D gene is TRBD2 (6 bases). V lost 5 bases and J 9 bases, leaving 20 bases between the germline ends. Germline values: CDR1 MDHEN, CDR2 SYDVKM. This CDR3 region has 14 residues. The chain's CDR3 is CASSLGSGRIGQYF. The CDR3 nucleotides are TGTGCCAGCAGTCTTGGTTCCGGGAGAATAGGGCAGTACTTC.

The chain carries TRBV19 and TRBJ2-3; 8 bases match TRBD1. This CDR3 is built from 15 residues. Germline CDR1 reads LNHDA; CDR2 reads SQIVND (reference sequence). The V and J ends lost 3 bases and 2 bases, in that order; junction bases with no gene match: 4. In DNA form, the CDR3 reads TGTGCCAGTAGTATGGGACAGGCCTACACAGATACGCAGTATTTT. This encodes CASSMGQAYTDTQYF.